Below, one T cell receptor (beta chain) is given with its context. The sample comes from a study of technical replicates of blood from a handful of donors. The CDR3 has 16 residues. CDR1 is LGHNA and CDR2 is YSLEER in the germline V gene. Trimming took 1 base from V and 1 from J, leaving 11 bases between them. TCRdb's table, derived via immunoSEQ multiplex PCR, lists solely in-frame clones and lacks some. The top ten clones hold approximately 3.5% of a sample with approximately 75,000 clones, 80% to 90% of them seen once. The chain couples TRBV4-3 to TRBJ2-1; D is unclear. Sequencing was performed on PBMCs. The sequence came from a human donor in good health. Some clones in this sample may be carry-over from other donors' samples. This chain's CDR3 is CASSQGDLISYNEQFF. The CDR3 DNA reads TGCGCCAGCAGCCAAGGCGATCTGATTTCCTACAATGAGCAGTTCTTC.